This TCR beta chain comes out of a study of T cell responses to AZD1222 COVID-19 vaccine. Study observations and caveats: Dominant CD4 TCR responses targeted spike regions 160-218 and 743-854. Nearly half of spike-specific TCRs reportedly target unmutated variant regions.

Method: immunoSEQ multiplex PCR; TCRdb's copy keeps in-frame clones and lacks some. The sample records about 100,000 clones, 87% being singletons. As regards this clone: What it binds is not known.

CDR1 and CDR2 (germline): LNHDA, SQIVND (reference sequence). Trimming cost V 3 bases and J 5 bases; bases outside gene matches: 10. The CDR3 has 16 amino acids. This specimen was peripheral blood, taken on day 0 of MenACWY control vaccination. The receptor comes from an adult in good health. This chain connects TRBV19 to TRBJ1-1; 9 bases map to TRBD1. Written as DNA, the CDR3 is TGTGCCAGTAGTATTCCCGGGACAGGGTTGGGTACTGAAGCTTTCTTT. This codes for CASSIPGTGLGTEAFF.